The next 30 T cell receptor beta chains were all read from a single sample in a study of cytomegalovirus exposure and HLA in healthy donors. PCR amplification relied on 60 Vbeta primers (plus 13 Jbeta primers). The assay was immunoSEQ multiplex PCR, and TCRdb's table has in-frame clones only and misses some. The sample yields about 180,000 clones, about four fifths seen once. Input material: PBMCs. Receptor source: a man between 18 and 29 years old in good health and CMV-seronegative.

The CDR3 here is CASHKYNEQFF. The CDR3 nucleotides read TGTGCCAGCCACAAATACAATGAGCAGTTCTTC. The chain employs TRBV27 and TRBJ2-1, with D uncertain. CDR1 and CDR2 (germline): MNHEY, SMNVEV (reference sequence). The germline V and J ends were trimmed by 8 bases and 4 bases, with 6 bases remaining between them. This CDR3 has 11 residues.

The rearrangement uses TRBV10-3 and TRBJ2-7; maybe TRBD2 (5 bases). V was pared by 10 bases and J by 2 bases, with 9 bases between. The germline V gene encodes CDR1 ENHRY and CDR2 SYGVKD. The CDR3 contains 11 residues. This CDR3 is CATGLTYEQYF. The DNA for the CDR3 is TGTGCCACCGGACTGACCTACGAGCAGTACTTC.

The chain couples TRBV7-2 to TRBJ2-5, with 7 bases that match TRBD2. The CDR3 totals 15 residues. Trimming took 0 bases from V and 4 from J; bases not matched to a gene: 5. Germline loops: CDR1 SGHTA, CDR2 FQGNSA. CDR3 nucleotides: TGTGCCAGCAGCTTAGCCGGCGGGAGAATAGAGACCCAGTACTTC. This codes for CASSLAGGRIETQYF.

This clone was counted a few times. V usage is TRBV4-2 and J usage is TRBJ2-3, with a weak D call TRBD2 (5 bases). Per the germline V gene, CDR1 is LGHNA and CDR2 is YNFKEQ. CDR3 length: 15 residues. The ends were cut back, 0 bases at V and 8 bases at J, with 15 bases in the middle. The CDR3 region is CASSQDSLVVGTQYF. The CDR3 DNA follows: TGTGCCAGCAGCCAAGATTCACTAGTTGTTGGTACGCAGTATTTT.

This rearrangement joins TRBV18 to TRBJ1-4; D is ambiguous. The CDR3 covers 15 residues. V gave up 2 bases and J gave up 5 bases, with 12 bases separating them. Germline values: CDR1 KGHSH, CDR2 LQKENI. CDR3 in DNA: TGTGCCAGCTCACCAAGAGCTGTCGGGAATGAAAAACTGTTTTTT. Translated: CASSPRAVGNEKLFF.

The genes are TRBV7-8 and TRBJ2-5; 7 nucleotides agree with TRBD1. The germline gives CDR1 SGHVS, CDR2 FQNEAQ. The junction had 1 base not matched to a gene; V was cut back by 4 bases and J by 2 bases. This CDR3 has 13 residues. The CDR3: CASSWGQQETQYF. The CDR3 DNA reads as TGTGCCAGCAGCTGGGGACAGCAAGAGACCCAGTACTTC.

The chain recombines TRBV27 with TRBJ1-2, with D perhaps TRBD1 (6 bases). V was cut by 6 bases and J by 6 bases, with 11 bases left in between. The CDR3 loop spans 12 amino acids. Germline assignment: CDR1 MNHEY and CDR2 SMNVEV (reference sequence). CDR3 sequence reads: CASSPGGHGYTF. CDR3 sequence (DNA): TGTGCCAGCAGCCCCGGGGGGCATGGCTACACCTTC.

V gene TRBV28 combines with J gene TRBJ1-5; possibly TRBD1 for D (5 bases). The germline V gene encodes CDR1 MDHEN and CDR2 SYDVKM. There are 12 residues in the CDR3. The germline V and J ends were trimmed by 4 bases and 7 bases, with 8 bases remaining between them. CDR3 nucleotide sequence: TGTGCCAGCAGTTCTGGGGCCCAGCCCCAGCATTTT. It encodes CASSSGAQPQHF.

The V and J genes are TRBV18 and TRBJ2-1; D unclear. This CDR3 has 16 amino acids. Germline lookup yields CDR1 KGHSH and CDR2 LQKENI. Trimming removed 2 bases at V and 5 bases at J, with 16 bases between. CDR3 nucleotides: TGTGCCAGCTCACCAATGTTTTCGGCAACTAACAATGAGCAGTTCTTC. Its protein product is CASSPMFSATNNEQFF. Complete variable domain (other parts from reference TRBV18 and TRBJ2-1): NAGVMQNPRHLVRRRGQEARLRCSPMKGHSHVYWYRQLPEEGLKFMVYLQKENIIDESGMPKERFSAEFPKEGPSILRIQQVVRGDSAAYFCASSPMFSATNNEQFFGPGTRLTVL.

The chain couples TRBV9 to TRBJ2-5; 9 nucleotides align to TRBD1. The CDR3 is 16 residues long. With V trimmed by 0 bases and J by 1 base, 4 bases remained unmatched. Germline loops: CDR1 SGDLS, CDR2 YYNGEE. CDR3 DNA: TGTGCCAGCAGCGTAGGGGACAGGGCCTTCCAAGAGACCCAGTACTTC. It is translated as CASSVGDRAFQETQYF.

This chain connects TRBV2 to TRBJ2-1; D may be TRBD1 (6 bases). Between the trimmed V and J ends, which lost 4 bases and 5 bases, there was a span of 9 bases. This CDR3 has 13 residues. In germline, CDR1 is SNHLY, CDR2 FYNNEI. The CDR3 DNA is TGTGCCAGCAGTGCCGGGACAAACAATGAGCAGTTCTTC. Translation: CASSAGTNNEQFF.

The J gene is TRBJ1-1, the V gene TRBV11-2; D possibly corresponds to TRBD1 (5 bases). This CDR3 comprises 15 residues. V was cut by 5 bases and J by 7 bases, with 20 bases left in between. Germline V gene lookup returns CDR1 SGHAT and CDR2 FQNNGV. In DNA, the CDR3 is TGTGCCAGCAGCCATAGGGGCCCGACCCGATGTGAAGCTTTCTTT. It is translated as CASSHRGPTRCEAFF.

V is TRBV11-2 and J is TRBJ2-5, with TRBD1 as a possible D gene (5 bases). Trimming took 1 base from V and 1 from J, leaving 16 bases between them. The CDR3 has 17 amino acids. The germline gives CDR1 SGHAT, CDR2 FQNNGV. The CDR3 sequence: CASSLGTWSAVQETQYF. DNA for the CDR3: TGTGCCAGCAGCTTAGGGACATGGTCGGCAGTCCAAGAGACCCAGTACTTC.

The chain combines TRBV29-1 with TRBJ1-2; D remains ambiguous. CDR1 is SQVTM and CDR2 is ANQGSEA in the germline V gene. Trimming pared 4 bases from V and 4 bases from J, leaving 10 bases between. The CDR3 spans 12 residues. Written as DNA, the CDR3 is TGCAGCGTTGTGTTACAGATCTATGGCTACACCTTC. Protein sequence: CSVVLQIYGYTF.

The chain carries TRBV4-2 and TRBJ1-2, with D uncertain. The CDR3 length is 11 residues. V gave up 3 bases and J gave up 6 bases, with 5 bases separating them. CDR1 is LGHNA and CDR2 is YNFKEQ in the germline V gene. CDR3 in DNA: TGTGCCAGCAGCCAGTCTGATGGCTACACCTTC. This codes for CASSQSDGYTF.

CDR3 sequence: CASRPGGVSYGYTF. DNA of the CDR3: TGTGCCAGCAGACCCGGGGGGGTGAGCTATGGCTACACCTTC. The chain recombines TRBV5-6 with TRBJ1-2, with D possibly being TRBD1 (5 bases). CDR3 size: 14 residues. Germline CDR1 and CDR2: SGHDT and YYEEEE. With 5 bases removed from V and 4 bases from J, the gap between germline ends came to 15 bases.

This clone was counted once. CDR3 amino acids: CASSLRGQVQETQYF. DNA of the CDR3: TGTGCCAGCAGCTTGCGGGGGCAGGTTCAAGAGACCCAGTACTTC. The V gene is TRBV7-9, the J gene TRBJ2-5, with D tentatively TRBD2 (7 bases). The CDR3 extends over 15 amino acids. Germline loops: CDR1 SEHNR, CDR2 FQNEAQ (reference sequence). The V and J ends lost 3 bases and 2 bases respectively, with 13 bases between them.

CDR3 coding DNA: TGTGCCAGCAGCGCTCTAGCGGGGGTGGTTACCGGGGAGCTGTTTTTT. As protein: CASSALAGVVTGELFF. The chain recombines TRBV7-3 with TRBJ2-2, with 10 bases lining up with TRBD2. This CDR3 comprises 16 residues. Germline V gene data show CDR1 as SGHTA and CDR2 as FQGTGA. The trim removed 5 bases at V and 5 bases at J, leaving 8 bases unmatched.

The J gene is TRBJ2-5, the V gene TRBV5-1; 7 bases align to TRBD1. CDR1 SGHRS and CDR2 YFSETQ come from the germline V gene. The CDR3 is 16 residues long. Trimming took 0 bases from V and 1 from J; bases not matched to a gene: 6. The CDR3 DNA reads TGCGCCAGCAGCTTGGCCCGTTCAGGGGGCCAAGAGACCCAGTACTTC. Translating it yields CASSLARSGGQETQYF. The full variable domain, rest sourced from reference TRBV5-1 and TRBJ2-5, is KAGVTQTPRYLIKTRGQQVTLSCSPISGHRSVSWYQQTPGQGLQFLFEYFSETQRNKGNFPGRFSGRQFSNSRSEMNVSTLELGDSALYLCASSLARSGGQETQYFGPGTRLLVL.

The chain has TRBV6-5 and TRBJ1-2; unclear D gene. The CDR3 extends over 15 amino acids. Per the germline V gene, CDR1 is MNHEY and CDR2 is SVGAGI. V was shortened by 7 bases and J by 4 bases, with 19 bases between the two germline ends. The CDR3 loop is CASTSGAGAAYGYTF. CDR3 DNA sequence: TGTGCCAGCACCTCCGGAGCGGGCGCTGCCTATGGCTACACCTTC.

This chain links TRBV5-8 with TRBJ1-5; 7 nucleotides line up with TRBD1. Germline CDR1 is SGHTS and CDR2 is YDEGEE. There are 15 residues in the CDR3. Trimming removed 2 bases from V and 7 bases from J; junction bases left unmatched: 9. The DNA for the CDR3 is TGTGCCAGCAGCTTAGACACAGGGGTTGGGCAGCCCCAGCATTTT. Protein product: CASSLDTGVGQPQHF.

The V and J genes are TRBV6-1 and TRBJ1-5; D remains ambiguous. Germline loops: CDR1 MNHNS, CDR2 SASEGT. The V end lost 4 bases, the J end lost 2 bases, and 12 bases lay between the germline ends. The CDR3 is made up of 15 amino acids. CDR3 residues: CASSVWEMGNQPQHF. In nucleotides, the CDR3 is TGTGCCAGCAGTGTATGGGAGATGGGCAATCAGCCCCAGCATTTT.

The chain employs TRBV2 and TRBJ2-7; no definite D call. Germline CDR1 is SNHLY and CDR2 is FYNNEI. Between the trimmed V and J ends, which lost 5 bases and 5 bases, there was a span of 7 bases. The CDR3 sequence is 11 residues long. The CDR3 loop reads CASSFTDEQYF. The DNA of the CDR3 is TGTGCCAGCAGTTTTACTGACGAGCAGTACTTC.

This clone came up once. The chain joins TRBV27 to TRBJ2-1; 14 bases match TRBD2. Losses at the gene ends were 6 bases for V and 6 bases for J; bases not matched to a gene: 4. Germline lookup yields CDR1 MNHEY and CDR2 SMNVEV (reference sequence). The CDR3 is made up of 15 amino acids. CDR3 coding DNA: TGTGCCAGCAGACTTGGACTAGCGGGAGGCAATGAGCAGTTCTTC. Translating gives CASRLGLAGGNEQFF.

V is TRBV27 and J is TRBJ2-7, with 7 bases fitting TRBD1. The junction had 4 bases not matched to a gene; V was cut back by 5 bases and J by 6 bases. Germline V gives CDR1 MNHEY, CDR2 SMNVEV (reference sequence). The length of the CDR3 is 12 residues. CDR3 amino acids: CASSLTGAEQYF. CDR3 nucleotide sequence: TGTGCCAGCAGTCTAACAGGGGCCGAGCAGTACTTC.

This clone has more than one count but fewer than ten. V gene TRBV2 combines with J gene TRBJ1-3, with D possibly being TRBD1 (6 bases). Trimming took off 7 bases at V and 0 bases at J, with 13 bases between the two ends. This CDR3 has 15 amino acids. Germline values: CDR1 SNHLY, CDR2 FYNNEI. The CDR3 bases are TGTGCCAGCAAAGACAGGTTACTCTCTGGAAACACCATATATTTT. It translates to CASKDRLLSGNTIYF.

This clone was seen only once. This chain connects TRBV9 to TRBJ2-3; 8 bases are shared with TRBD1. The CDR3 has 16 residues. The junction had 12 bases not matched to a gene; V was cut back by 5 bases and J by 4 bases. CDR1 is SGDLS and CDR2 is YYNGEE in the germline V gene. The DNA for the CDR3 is TGTGCCAGCAGTAGAAGGACAGGGCTAGTTTCAGATACGCAGTATTTT. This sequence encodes CASSRRTGLVSDTQYF.

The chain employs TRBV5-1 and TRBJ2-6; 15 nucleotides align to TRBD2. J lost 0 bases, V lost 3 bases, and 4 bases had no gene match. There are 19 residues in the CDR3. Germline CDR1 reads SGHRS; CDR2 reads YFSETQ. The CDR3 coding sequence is TGCGCCAGCAGCTGGGGACTAGCGGGGGGCAGCTCTGGGGCCAACGTCCTGACTTTC. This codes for CASSWGLAGGSSGANVLTF.

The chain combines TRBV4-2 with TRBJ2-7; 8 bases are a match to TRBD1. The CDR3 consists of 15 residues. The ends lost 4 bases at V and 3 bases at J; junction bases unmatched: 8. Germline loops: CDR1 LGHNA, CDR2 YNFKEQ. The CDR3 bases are TGTGCCAGCAGCCGCAACTCCGGGACAGGCTACGAGCAGTACTTC. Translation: CASSRNSGTGYEQYF.

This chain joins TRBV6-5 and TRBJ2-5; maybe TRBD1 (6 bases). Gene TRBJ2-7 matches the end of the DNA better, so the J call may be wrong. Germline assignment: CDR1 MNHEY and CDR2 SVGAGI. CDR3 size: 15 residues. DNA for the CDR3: TGTGCCAACGCACCCGGGAACCAGGGGATCGACGAGCAGTACTTC. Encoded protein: CANAPGNQGIDEQYF.